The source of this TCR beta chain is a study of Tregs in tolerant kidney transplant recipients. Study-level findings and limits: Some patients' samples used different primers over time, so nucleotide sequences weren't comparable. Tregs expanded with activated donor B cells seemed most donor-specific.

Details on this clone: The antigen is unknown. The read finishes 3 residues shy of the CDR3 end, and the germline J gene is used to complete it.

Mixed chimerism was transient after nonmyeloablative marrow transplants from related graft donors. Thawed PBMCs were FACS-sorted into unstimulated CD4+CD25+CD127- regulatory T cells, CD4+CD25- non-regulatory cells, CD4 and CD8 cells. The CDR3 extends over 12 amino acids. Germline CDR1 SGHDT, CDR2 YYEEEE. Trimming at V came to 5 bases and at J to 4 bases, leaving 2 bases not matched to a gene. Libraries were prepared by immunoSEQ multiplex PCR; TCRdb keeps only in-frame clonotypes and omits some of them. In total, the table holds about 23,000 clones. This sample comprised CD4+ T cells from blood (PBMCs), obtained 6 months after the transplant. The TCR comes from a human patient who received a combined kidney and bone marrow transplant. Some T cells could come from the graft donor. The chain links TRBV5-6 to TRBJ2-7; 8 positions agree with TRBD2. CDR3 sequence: CASSKRGYEQYF. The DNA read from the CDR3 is TGTGCCAGCAGTAAGCGGGGGTACGAG. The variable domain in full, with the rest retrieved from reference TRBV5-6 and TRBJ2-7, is DAGVTQSPTHLIKTRGQQVTLRCSPKSGHDTVSWYQQALGQGPQFIFQYYEEEERQRGNFPDRFSGHQFPNYSSELNVNALLLGDSALYLCASSKRGYEQYFGPGTRLTVT.